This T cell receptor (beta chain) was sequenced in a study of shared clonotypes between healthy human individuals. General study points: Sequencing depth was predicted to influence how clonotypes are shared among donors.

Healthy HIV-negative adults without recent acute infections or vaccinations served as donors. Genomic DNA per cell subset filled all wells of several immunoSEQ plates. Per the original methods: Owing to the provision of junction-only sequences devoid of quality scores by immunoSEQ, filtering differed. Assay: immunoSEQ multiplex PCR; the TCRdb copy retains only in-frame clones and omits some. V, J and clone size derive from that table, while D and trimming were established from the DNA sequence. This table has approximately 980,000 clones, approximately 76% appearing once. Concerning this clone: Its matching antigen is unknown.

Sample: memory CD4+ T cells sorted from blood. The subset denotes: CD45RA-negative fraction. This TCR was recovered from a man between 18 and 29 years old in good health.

This chain's CDR3 is CAISDRGRGNNEQFF. The CDR3 region has the DNA TGTGCCATCAGTGATCGGGGGAGGGGGAACAATGAGCAGTTCTTC. The chain has TRBV10-3 and TRBJ2-1; TRBD2 might be the D (7 bases). V shed 3 bases and J shed 5 bases, with 14 bases lying between them. CDR3 size: 15 residues. Per germline, CDR1 ENHRY and CDR2 SYGVKD.